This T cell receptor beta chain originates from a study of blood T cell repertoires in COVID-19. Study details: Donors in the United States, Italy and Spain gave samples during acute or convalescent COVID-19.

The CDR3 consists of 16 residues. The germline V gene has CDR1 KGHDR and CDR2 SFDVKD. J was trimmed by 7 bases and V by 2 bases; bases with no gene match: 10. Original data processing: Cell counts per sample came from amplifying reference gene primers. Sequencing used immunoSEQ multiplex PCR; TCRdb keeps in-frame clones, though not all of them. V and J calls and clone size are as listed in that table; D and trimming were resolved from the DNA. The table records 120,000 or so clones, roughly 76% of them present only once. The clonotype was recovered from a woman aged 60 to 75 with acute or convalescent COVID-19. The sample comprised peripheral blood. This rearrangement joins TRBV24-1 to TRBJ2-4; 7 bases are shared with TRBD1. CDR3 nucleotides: TGTGCCACCAGTGATTCCTCCAGGGGGATAAGTAACATTCAGTACTTC. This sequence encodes CATSDSSRGISNIQYF.